This passage covers 10 T cell receptor beta chains from one sample sequenced in a study of T cells in localized non-small cell lung cancer. Assay: immunoSEQ multiplex PCR; the TCRdb copy retains only in-frame clones and omits some. The table records about 14,000 clones, around 82% of them present only once. The starting material was peripheral blood, obtained before any cancer treatment. The receptor source for this set is a female donor older than 55 with stage I squamous cell lung carcinoma.

V gene TRBV2 combines with J gene TRBJ2-7; 10 bases agree with TRBD2. J gave up 2 bases and V 7 bases, and 5 bases lay outside the gene matches. The CDR3 runs 14 residues. Germline V gives CDR1 SNHLY, CDR2 FYNNEI. The CDR3, as DNA: TGTGCCAGCAATGAGCGGGGGGGCCCCTACGAGCAGTACTTC. It specifies CASNERGGPYEQYF.

The chain combines TRBV25-1 with TRBJ2-2; D uncertain. Germline loops: CDR1 MGHDK, CDR2 SYGVNS. This CDR3 region has 14 residues. V shed 5 bases and J shed 6 bases, with 13 bases lying between them. This CDR3 reads CASSFKGWAGELFF. For the CDR3, the DNA is TGTGCCAGCAGTTTCAAGGGATGGGCCGGGGAGCTGTTTTTT.

This clone was detected a few times. The chain links TRBV7-3 to TRBJ1-4; perhaps TRBD1 as D (5 bases). Germline loops: CDR1 SGHTA, CDR2 FQGTGA. V lost 5 bases and J 1 base, leaving 11 bases between the germline ends. The CDR3 is 15 amino acids. CDR3 protein: CASSHDGGTNEKLFF. As DNA, the CDR3 is TGTGCCAGCAGCCACGACGGGGGAACTAATGAAAAACTGTTTTTT.

This clone was counted only a few times. V is TRBV21-1 and J is TRBJ2-1; the DNA was not compared with TRBD2, the D call given in the table. TRBV21-1 is labeled a pseudogene. The length of the CDR3 is 17 residues. CDR3 sequence (DNA): TGTGCCAGCAGCAAAGCGCTAGCGGGGGGCCGCTACAATGAGCAGTTCTTC. This encodes CASSKALAGGRYNEQFF.

CDR3 region: CASSAGSRRQSLNTEAFF. CDR3 sequence (DNA): TGTGCCAGCAGCGCGGGTTCAAGGAGACAAAGTCTGAACACTGAAGCTTTCTTT. V is TRBV9 and J is TRBJ1-1; D not resolved. V lost 3 bases and J lost 0, with 21 bases in between. CDR1 SGDLS and CDR2 YYNGEE come from the germline V gene. This CDR3 contains 18 residues.

The V and J genes are TRBV6-6 and TRBJ1-1; D ambiguous. CDR3 length: 13 amino acids. Germline CDR1 is MNHNY and CDR2 is SVGAGI (reference sequence). V gave up 6 bases and J gave up 1 base, with 9 bases separating them. Here the CDR3 DNA reads TGTGCCAGCAGCCGCGACGAGAACACTGAAGCTTTCTTT. Amino acids: CASSRDENTEAFF.

The chain couples TRBV4-1 to TRBJ2-1; 9 bases are a match to TRBD2. J gave up 5 bases and V 6 bases, and 8 bases lay outside the gene matches. The V gene's germline CDR1 is MGHRA and CDR2 YSYEKL. The CDR3 sequence is 15 residues long. The CDR3 here is CASRRAGGRNNEQFF. The CDR3 nucleotides are TGCGCCAGCAGGAGAGCGGGGGGCAGGAACAATGAGCAGTTCTTC.

The chain recombines TRBV6-1 with TRBJ1-2, with a weak D call TRBD1 (6 bases). Germline-derived CDR1 and CDR2 are MNHNS and SASEGT. The CDR3 length is 14 residues. Trimming cost V 2 bases and J 4 bases, with 11 bases left between them. The DNA of the CDR3 is TGTGCCAGCAGTGAACCGGGGGCAAGCTATGGCTACACCTTC. This gives the protein CASSEPGASYGYTF.

As DNA, the CDR3 is TGTGCCAGCAGCCGGGACAGGGGAGACGAAAAACTGTTTTTT. Translating it yields CASSRDRGDEKLFF. The chain is built from TRBV7-9 and TRBJ1-4; 10 bases fit TRBD1. The junction had 5 bases not matched to a gene; V was cut back by 5 bases and J by 8 bases. Germline values: CDR1 SEHNR, CDR2 FQNEAQ (reference sequence). The CDR3 length is 14 residues.

The chain links TRBV29-1 to TRBJ1-2; the D gene is possibly TRBD1 (5 bases). In germline, CDR1 is SQVTM, CDR2 ANQGSEA. The CDR3 is made up of 12 amino acids. V dropped 7 bases and J dropped 8 bases, with 17 bases sitting between them. The CDR3 bases are TGCAGCGCACTGGGGCCGGGCGGCGGCTACACCTTC. It encodes CSALGPGGGYTF. The full variable domain, completed using reference TRBV29-1 and TRBJ1-2, is SAVISQKPSRDICQRGTSLTIQCQVDSQVTMMFWYRQQPGQSLTLIATANQGSEATYESGFVIDKFPISRPNLTFSTLTVSNMSPEDSSIYLCSALGPGGGYTFGSGTRLTVV.